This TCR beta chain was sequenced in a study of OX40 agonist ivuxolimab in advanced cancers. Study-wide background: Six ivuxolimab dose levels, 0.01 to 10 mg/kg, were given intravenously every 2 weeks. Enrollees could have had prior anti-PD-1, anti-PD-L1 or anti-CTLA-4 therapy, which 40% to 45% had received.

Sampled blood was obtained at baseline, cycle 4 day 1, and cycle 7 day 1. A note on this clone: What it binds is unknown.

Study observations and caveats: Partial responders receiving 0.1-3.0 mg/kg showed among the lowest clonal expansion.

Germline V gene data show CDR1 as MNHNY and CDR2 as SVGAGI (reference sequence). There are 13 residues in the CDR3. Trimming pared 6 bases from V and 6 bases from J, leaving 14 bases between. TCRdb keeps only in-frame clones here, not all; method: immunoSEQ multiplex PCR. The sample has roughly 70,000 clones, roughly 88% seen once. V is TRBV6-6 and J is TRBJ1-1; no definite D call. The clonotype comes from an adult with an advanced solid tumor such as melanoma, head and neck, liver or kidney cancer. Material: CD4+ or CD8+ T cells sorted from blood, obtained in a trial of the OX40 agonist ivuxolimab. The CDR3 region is CASSLSERSEAFF. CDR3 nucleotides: TGTGCCAGCAGCCTTTCCGAGCGGTCTGAAGCTTTCTTT.